This TCR beta chain emerged from a study of shared clonotypes between healthy human individuals. Study at large: In total, the donors were a couple of women and three men aged 18 to 49.

Every one of the donors was a Caucasian adult that lived in Nashville, Tennessee. Assay: immunoSEQ multiplex PCR; the TCRdb copy retains only in-frame clones and omits some. Of 1.4 million or so clones listed, approximately 98.5% are singletons. The study, taken as a whole, reports: Few donors limited the genetic and exposure-history diversity represented.

A word on this clone: Antigen specificity is unknown.

Sequencing was carried out using naive CD4+ T cells sorted from blood. Subset denoted: CD45RA+ positively selected. The sequence came from a man aged 30 to 45 in good health.

The CDR3 nucleotides read TGTGCCAGCAGCGTAGATAGCCTTATGGGCGAGCAGTACTTC. Translation: CASSVDSLMGEQYF. The chain is built from TRBV9 and TRBJ2-7; no definite D call. Trimming took 0 bases from V and 6 from J, leaving 13 bases between them. Per the germline V gene, CDR1 is SGDLS and CDR2 is YYNGEE. The CDR3 is 14 residues long.